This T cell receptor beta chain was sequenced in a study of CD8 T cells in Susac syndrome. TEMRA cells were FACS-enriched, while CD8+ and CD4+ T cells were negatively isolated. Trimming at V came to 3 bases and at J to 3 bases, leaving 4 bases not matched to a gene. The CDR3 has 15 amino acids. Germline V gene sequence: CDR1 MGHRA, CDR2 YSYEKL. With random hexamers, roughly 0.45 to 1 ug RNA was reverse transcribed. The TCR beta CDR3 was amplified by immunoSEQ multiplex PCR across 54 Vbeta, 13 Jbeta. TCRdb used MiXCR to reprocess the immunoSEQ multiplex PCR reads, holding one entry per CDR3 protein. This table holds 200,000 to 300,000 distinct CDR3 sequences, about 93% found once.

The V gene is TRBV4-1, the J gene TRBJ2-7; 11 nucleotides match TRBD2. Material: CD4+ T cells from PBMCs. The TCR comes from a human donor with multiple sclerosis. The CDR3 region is CASSQRLAGYYEQYF. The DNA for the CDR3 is TGCGCCAGCAGCCAGAGACTAGCGGGGTACTACGAGCAGTACTTC.